These 28 T cell receptor beta chains were sequenced from one sample in a study of shared clonotypes between healthy human individuals. Measured with immunoSEQ multiplex PCR; TCRdb has only the in-frame clones, and not every one. In the table there are 2 million to 2.5 million clones, 85% to 95% of which are singletons. The sample consisted of naive CD4+ T cells sorted from blood. The sample's subset: CD45RA+ positively selected. These receptor sequences come from a man aged 18 to 29 in good health.

This chain connects TRBV9 to TRBJ2-3; D gene ambiguous. V was cut by 0 bases and J by 0 bases, with 5 bases left in between. This CDR3 comprises 14 residues. Germline V lookup: CDR1 SGDLS, CDR2 YYNGEE. The CDR3 region is CASSVATSTDTQYF. The CDR3 DNA reads TGTGCCAGCAGCGTAGCTACAAGCACAGATACGCAGTATTTT. Full variable domain (missing parts from reference TRBV9 and TRBJ2-3): DSGVTQTPKHLITATGQRVTLRCSPRSGDLSVYWYQQSLDQGLQFLIQYYNGEERAKGNILERFSAQQFPDLHSELNLSSLELGDSALYFCASSVATSTDTQYFGPGTRLTVL.

The chain links TRBV30 to TRBJ1-4, with 8 bases fitting TRBD1. The ends lost 5 bases at V and 8 bases at J; junction bases unmatched: 13. Germline-derived CDR1 and CDR2 are GTSNPN and SVGIG (reference sequence). This CDR3 contains 15 residues. This CDR3 is CAWSLIDRGGEKLFF. The DNA for the CDR3 is TGTGCCTGGTCCTTAATCGACAGGGGAGGCGAAAAACTGTTTTTT.

The count of this clone is one. The rearrangement uses TRBV7-8 and TRBJ2-2; D unresolved. This CDR3 region has 14 residues. Germline CDR1 SGHVS, CDR2 FQNEAQ. Trimming left V 1 base short and J 3 bases short, with 6 bases between. For the CDR3, the DNA is TGTGCCAGCAGCTTAGTACTATACACCGGGGAGCTGTTTTTT. Protein: CASSLVLYTGELFF.

This clone is a singleton in its sample. The rearrangement uses TRBV9 and TRBJ1-2; 8 bases are shared with TRBD1. Germline CDR1 and CDR2: SGDLS and YYNGEE. The CDR3 sequence is 16 residues long. V shed 3 bases and J 4 bases; nucleotides not matched to a gene: 11. The CDR3 DNA sequence: TGTGCCAGCAGCGCAGGGGGACAGGTACAGAGCTATGGCTACACCTTC. Protein: CASSAGGQVQSYGYTF.

As concerns this clone: The identical CDR3 is also encoded by other nucleotide sequences in the sample. This chain connects TRBV29-1 to TRBJ2-7; tentative D call: TRBD2 (6 bases). V shed 4 bases and J shed 2 bases, with 6 bases lying between them. This CDR3 has 11 amino acids. Germline CDR1 SQVTM, CDR2 ANQGSEA. CDR3 sequence (DNA): TGCAGCGTTGGCGGGGCCTACGAGCAGTACTTC. Translation: CSVGGAYEQYF.

The chain links TRBV25-1 to TRBJ1-2; possibly TRBD1 for D (5 bases). V was shortened by 2 bases and J by 7 bases, with 11 bases between the two germline ends. The CDR3 spans 13 residues. Germline-derived CDR1 and CDR2 are MGHDK and SYGVNS. The CDR3 coding sequence is TGTGCCAGCAGTGAACTTGGGGGACGTGGCTACACCTTC. It yields the protein CASSELGGRGYTF.

The chain joins TRBV19 to TRBJ1-2; no clear D gene. Germline V lookup: CDR1 LNHDA, CDR2 SQIVND (reference sequence). The CDR3 covers 11 residues. V dropped 5 bases and J dropped 14 bases, with 15 bases sitting between them. CDR3 sequence reads: CASSLREGGTF. CDR3 sequence (DNA): TGTGCCAGTAGTCTCCGGGAGGGTGGGACCTTC.

On this clone itself: Other DNA variants within this sample encode the same CDR3. The chain uses TRBV30 and TRBJ1-3; a weak D match, TRBD1 (6 bases). CDR3 size: 14 residues. Germline values: CDR1 GTSNPN, CDR2 SVGIG (reference sequence). The ends were cut back, 2 bases at V and 0 bases at J, with 8 bases in the middle. DNA of the CDR3: TGTGCCTGGAGTAAGGGGGGCTCTGGAAACACCATATATTTT. Translated, it gives CAWSKGGSGNTIYF. Full variable domain (remainder filled in from reference TRBV30 and TRBJ1-3): SQTIHQWPATLVQPVGSPLSLECTVEGTSNPNLYWYRQAAGRGLQLLFYSVGIGQISSEVPQNLSASRPQDRQFILSSKKLLLSDSGFYLCAWSKGGSGNTIYFGEGSWLTVV.

The CDR3 spells CASSLLSGTDLSYGYTF. CDR3 DNA: TGTGCCAGCAGCCTATTATCCGGGACAGATTTATCCTATGGCTACACCTTC. The rearrangement uses TRBV7-2 and TRBJ1-2; 7 nucleotides match TRBD1. This CDR3 spans 17 amino acids. CDR1 is SGHTA and CDR2 is FQGNSA in the germline V gene. The V gene end was trimmed by 5 bases and the J gene end by 4 bases; junction bases not matched to a gene: 16. The full variable domain, rest sourced from reference TRBV7-2 and TRBJ1-2, is GAGVSQSPSNKVTEKGKDVELRCDPISGHTALYWYRQSLGQGLEFLIYFQGNSAPDKSGLPSDRFSAERTGGSVSTLTIQRTQQEDSAVYLCASSLLSGTDLSYGYTFGSGTRLTVV.

V gene TRBV5-4 combines with J gene TRBJ1-1, with D possibly matching TRBD1 (6 bases). This CDR3 contains 15 residues. Trimming shortened V by 4 bases and J by 0 bases, and 13 bases separated the two germline ends. Germline CDR1 and CDR2: SGHNT and YYREEE (reference sequence). The CDR3 nucleotides are TGTGCCAGCAGCGTGGGGGCGGGGCTGAACACTGAAGCTTTCTTT. Encoded protein: CASSVGAGLNTEAFF.

A note on this clone: The sample contains more than one DNA sequence encoding this CDR3. This rearrangement joins TRBV6-1 to TRBJ1-5, with 7 nucleotides matching TRBD1. Germline V gives CDR1 MNHNS, CDR2 SASEGT. This CDR3 is built from 13 residues. V was pared by 11 bases and J by 0 bases, with 4 bases of the junction left unmatched. In DNA, the CDR3 is TGTGCCGGGCAGGGGGATAGCAATCAGCCCCAGCATTTT. It translates to CAGQGDSNQPQHF.

The chain couples TRBV28 to TRBJ1-2, with 7 bases fitting TRBD1. The V and J ends lost 3 bases and 7 bases, in that order; junction bases with no gene match: 5. The CDR3 is 13 residues long. Germline loops: CDR1 MDHEN, CDR2 SYDVKM. The CDR3 nucleotides are TGTGCCAGCAGTTTCAACAGGGGAGGTGGCTACACCTTC. Amino acid sequence: CASSFNRGGGYTF.

This chain joins TRBV6-1 and TRBJ2-3; possibly TRBD2 for D (6 bases). Germline values: CDR1 MNHNS, CDR2 SASEGT. Trimming stripped 8 bases from V and 3 bases from J, with 15 bases between. CDR3 length equals 14 residues. CDR3 in DNA: TGTGCCAGCTCTTTGAGTCGGGGGACAGATACGCAGTATTTT. Its protein product is CASSLSRGTDTQYF.

CDR3 sequence reads: CASSDRQLYEQYF. CDR3 sequence (DNA): TGTGCCAGCAGCGACAGACAGCTATACGAGCAGTACTTC. The chain links TRBV6-5 to TRBJ2-7; D might be TRBD1 (5 bases). Germline CDR1 MNHEY, CDR2 SVGAGI. The CDR3 sequence is 13 residues long. V lost 6 bases, J lost 4 bases, and 13 bases lay in between.

J is TRBJ2-7 and V is TRBV25-1, with 8 bases aligning to TRBD1. CDR1 MGHDK and CDR2 SYGVNS come from the germline V gene. The CDR3 spans 18 residues. V dropped 2 bases and J dropped 2; count of bases not matched to a gene: 14. The CDR3 sequence: CASSEIGWDRSGTYEQYF. The CDR3 nucleotides are TGTGCCAGCAGTGAAATAGGTTGGGACAGGTCTGGAACCTACGAGCAGTACTTC.

Comment on this clone: Other nucleotide sequences from this sample produce the same CDR3. The chain employs TRBV6-5 and TRBJ1-1; possibly TRBD1 for D (5 bases). The germline V gene has CDR1 MNHEY and CDR2 SVGAGI. The CDR3 has 14 residues. V lost 0 bases to trimming and J lost 1 base, with 6 bases between them. CDR3 sequence reads: CASSYSDRNTEAFF. The CDR3 nucleotides are TGTGCCAGCAGTTACTCAGACAGGAACACTGAAGCTTTCTTT.

The chain recombines TRBV7-8 with TRBJ2-5, with TRBD2 identical over 13 bases. The germline V gene has CDR1 SGHVS and CDR2 FQNEAQ. The CDR3 is 16 amino acids. The J segment lost 5 bases and the V segment lost 5 bases, leaving 8 bases of the junction unmatched. CDR3 amino acids: CASSPGQLAGGETQYF. The CDR3 DNA sequence: TGTGCCAGCAGCCCGGGTCAACTAGCGGGAGGGGAGACCCAGTACTTC.

The gene calls are TRBV5-4 and TRBJ2-7; TRBD2 agrees at 7 bases. Germline lookup yields CDR1 SGHNT and CDR2 YYREEE (reference sequence). The CDR3 covers 15 residues. After removal of 5 bases from V and 0 bases from J, the junction contained 8 bases not matched to a gene. The CDR3 DNA sequence: TGTGCCAGCAGTTTCGGGGGGACCAACTCCTACGAGCAGTACTTC. Its translation: CASSFGGTNSYEQYF.

This chain connects TRBV5-4 to TRBJ2-7, with TRBD2 identical over 8 bases. CDR1 is SGHNT and CDR2 is YYREEE in the germline V gene (reference sequence). The CDR3 totals 13 residues. Germline trimming cut 4 bases from V and 6 bases from J; bases unmatched to any gene: 6. Here the CDR3 reads CASSRSGVPEQYF. For the CDR3, the DNA is TGTGCCAGCAGCCGTAGCGGGGTGCCCGAGCAGTACTTC.

The chain recombines TRBV7-2 with TRBJ2-7; unclear D gene. The CDR3 is 12 amino acids. Trimming left V 1 base short and J 5 bases short, with 6 bases between. Germline V gives CDR1 SGHTA, CDR2 FQGNSA. The CDR3 is CASSLDWNEQYF. The DNA for the CDR3 is TGTGCCAGCAGCTTAGATTGGAACGAGCAGTACTTC.

The CDR3 region has the DNA TGTGCCAGCAGTGGACCCAGTGTTACGCAGTATTTT. It translates to CASSGPSVTQYF. The J gene is TRBJ2-3, the V gene TRBV2; D is undetermined. Germline V gives CDR1 SNHLY, CDR2 FYNNEI. The CDR3 covers 12 residues. The V end lost 4 bases, the J end lost 8 bases, and 10 bases lay between the germline ends.

The chain recombines TRBV7-8 with TRBJ2-7; possibly TRBD2 for D (6 bases). The CDR3 contains 14 residues. Trimming cost V 3 bases and J 4 bases, with 13 bases left between them. The germline CDR1 and CDR2 sequences are SGHVS and FQNEAQ. In DNA form, the CDR3 reads TGTGCCAGCAGCTTGACGGGAGAAGGGTACGAGCAGTACTTC. This encodes CASSLTGEGYEQYF.

The chain is built from TRBV18 and TRBJ1-2; D might be TRBD1 (5 bases). Between the trimmed V and J ends, which lost 4 bases and 5 bases, there was a span of 11 bases. The CDR3 sequence is 13 residues long. The germline CDR1 and CDR2 sequences are KGHSH and LQKENI. The CDR3 spells CASSLQDGYGYTF. DNA for the CDR3: TGTGCCAGCTCACTACAGGATGGGTATGGCTACACCTTC.

Notes on this clone: Other DNA sequences in this sample translate to the same CDR3. The J gene is TRBJ1-4, the V gene TRBV28, with D unresolved. V lost 2 bases to trimming and J lost 5 bases, with 6 bases between them. There are 13 residues in the CDR3. Germline CDR1 and CDR2: MDHEN and SYDVKM. The CDR3 DNA is TGTGCCAGCAGTTTAGGAGGGAATGAAAAACTGTTTTTT. Its protein is CASSLGGNEKLFF. Looking up the rest from reference TRBV28 and TRBJ1-4 gives the full variable domain: DVKVTQSSRYLVKRTGEKVFLECVQDMDHENMFWYRQDPGLGLRLIYFSYDVKMKEKGDIPEGYSVSREKKERFSLILESASTNQTSMYLCASSLGGNEKLFFGSGTQLSVL.

The rearrangement uses TRBV19 and TRBJ1-5, with D perhaps TRBD1 (5 bases). Trimming shortened V by 5 bases and J by 2 bases, and 13 bases separated the two germline ends. This CDR3 is 15 amino acids long. Germline CDR1 is LNHDA and CDR2 is SQIVND (reference sequence). The CDR3 is CASSPREGGNQPQHF. CDR3 in DNA: TGTGCCAGTAGTCCACGTGAAGGGGGCAATCAGCCCCAGCATTTT.

This chain uses TRBV9 with TRBJ1-1; the D gene is possibly TRBD1 (5 bases). CDR1 SGDLS and CDR2 YYNGEE come from the germline V gene. Trimming pared 3 bases from V and 0 bases from J, leaving 9 bases between. The CDR3 length is 14 residues. The CDR3 region is CASSASGMNTEAFF. The CDR3 DNA reads as TGTGCCAGCAGCGCTTCAGGGATGAACACTGAAGCTTTCTTT.

The chain is built from TRBV25-1 and TRBJ2-5; D possibly corresponds to TRBD2 (6 bases). The germline V gene has CDR1 MGHDK and CDR2 SYGVNS. The CDR3 is 16 amino acids. Trimming took 4 bases from V and 4 from J, leaving 19 bases between them. The CDR3 region is CASSGPWGTGGETQYF. Here the CDR3 DNA reads TGTGCCAGCAGTGGACCATGGGGCACCGGGGGAGAGACCCAGTACTTC.

The V call is TRBV7-9, the J call TRBJ1-6; D is unresolved. V was cut by 1 base and J by 7 bases, with 11 bases left in between. This CDR3 has 15 amino acids. Germline V gene sequence: CDR1 SEHNR, CDR2 FQNEAQ (reference sequence). For the CDR3, the DNA is TGTGCCAGCAGCTTAGGAAGTCAGATCAATTCACCCCTCCACTTT. This encodes CASSLGSQINSPLHF.